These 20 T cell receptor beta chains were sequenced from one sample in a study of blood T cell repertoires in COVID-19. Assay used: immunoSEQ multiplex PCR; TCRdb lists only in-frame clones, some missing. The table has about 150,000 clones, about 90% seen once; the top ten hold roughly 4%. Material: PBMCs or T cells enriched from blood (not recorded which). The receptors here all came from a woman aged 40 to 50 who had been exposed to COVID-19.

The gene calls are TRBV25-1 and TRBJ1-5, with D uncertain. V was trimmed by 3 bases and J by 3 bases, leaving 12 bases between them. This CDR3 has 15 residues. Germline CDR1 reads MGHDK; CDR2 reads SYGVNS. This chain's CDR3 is CASSESRFFNQPQHF. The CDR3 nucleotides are TGTGCCAGCAGTGAGAGCCGTTTTTTCAATCAGCCCCAGCATTTT.

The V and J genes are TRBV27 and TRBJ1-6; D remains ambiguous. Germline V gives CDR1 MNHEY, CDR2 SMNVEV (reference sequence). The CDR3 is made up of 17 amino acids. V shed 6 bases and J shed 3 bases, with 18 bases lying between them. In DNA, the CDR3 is TGTGCCAGCAGGGACGGACTGAACCAACTCTATAATTCACCCCTCCACTTT. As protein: CASRDGLNQLYNSPLHF.

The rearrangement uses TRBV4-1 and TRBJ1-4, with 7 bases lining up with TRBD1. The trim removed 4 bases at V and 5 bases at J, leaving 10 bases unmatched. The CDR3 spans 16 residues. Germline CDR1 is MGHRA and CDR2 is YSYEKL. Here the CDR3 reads CASSPHGTAENEKLFF. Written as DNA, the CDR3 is TGCGCCAGCAGCCCTCATGGGACAGCGGAAAATGAAAAACTGTTTTTT.

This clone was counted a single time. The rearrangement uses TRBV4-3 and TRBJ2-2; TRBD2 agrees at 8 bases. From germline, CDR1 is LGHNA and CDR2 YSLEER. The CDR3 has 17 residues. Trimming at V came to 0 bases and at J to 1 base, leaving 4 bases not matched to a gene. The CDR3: CASSQDLGLGNTGELFF. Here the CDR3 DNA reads TGCGCCAGCAGCCAAGATCTGGGACTAGGGAACACCGGGGAGCTGTTTTTT.

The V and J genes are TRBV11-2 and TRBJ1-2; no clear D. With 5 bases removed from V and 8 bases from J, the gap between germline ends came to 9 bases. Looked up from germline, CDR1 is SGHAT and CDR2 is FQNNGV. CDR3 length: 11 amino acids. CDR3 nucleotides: TGTGCCAGCAGCCCGCGCGAGGGCTACACCTTC. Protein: CASSPREGYTF.

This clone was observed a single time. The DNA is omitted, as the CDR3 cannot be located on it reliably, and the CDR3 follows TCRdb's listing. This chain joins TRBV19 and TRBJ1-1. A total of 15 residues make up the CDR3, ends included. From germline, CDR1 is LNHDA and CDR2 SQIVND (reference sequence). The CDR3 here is CASSILERPNTEAFF.

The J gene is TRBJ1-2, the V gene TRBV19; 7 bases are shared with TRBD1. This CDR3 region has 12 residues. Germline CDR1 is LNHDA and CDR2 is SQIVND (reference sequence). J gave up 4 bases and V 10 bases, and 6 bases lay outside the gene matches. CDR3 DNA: TGTGCCACCAAGACAGGGACCTATGGCTACACCTTC. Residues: CATKTGTYGYTF.

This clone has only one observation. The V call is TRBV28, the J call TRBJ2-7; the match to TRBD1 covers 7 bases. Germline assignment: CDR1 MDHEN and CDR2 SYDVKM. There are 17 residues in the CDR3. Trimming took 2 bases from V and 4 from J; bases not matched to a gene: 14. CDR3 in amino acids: CASSLTIVTGFIYEQYF. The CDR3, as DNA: TGTGCCAGCAGTTTAACAATCGTGACAGGGTTTATTTACGAGCAGTACTTC.

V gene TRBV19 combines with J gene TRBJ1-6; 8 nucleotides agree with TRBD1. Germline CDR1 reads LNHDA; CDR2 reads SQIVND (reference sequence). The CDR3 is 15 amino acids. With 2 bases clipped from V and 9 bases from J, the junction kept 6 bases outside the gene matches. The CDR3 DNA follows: TGTGCCAGTAGTATACCCGGACAGGGAGCTTCACCCCTCCACTTT. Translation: CASSIPGQGASPLHF.

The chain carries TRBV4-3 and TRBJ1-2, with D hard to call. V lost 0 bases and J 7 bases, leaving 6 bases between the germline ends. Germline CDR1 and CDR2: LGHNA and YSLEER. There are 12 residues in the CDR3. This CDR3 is CASSQENRGYTF. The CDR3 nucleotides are TGCGCCAGCAGCCAAGAAAATCGTGGCTACACCTTC.

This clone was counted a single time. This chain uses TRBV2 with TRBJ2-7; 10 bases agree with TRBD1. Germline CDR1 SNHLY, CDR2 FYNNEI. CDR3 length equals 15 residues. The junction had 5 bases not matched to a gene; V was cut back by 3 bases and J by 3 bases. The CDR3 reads CASSDPGTGVYEQYF. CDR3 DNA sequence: TGTGCCAGCAGTGACCCCGGGACAGGGGTCTACGAGCAGTACTTC. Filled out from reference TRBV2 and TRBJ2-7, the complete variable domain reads EPEVTQTPSHQVTQMGQEVILRCVPISNHLYFYWYRQILGQKVEFLVSFYNNEISEKSEIFDDQFSVERPDGSNFTLKIRSTKLEDSAMYFCASSDPGTGVYEQYFGPGTRLTVT.

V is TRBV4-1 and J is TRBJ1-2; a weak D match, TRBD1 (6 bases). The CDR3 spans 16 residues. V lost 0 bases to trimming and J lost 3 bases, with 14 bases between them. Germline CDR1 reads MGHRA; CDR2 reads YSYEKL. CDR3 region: CASSQERSRGDYGYTF. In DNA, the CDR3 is TGCGCCAGCAGCCAAGAAAGGAGCAGGGGAGACTATGGCTACACCTTC.

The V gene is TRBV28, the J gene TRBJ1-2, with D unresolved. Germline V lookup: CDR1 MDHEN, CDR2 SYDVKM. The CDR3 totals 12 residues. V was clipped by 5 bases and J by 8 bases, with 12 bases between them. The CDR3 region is CASSTGPVGYTF. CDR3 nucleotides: TGTGCCAGCAGTACCGGTCCCGTCGGCTACACCTTC.

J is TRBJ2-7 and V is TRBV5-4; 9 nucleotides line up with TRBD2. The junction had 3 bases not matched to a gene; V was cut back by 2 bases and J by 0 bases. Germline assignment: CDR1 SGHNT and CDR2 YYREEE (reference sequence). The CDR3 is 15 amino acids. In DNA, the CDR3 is TGTGCCAGCAGCTTAGATAGCGGGGGCTCCTACGAGCAGTACTTC. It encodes CASSLDSGGSYEQYF. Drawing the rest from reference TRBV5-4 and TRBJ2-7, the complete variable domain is ETGVTQSPTHLIKTRGQQVTLRCSSQSGHNTVSWYQQALGQGPQFIFQYYREEENGRGNFPPRFSGLQFPNYSSELNVNALELDDSALYLCASSLDSGGSYEQYFGPGTRLTVT.

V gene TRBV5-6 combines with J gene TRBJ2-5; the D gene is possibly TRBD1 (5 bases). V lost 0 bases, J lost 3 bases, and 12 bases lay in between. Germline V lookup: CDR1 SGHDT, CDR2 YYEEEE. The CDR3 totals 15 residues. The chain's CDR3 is CASSLARQGKETQYF. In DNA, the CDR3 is TGTGCCAGCAGCTTGGCCCGGCAGGGAAAAGAGACCCAGTACTTC.

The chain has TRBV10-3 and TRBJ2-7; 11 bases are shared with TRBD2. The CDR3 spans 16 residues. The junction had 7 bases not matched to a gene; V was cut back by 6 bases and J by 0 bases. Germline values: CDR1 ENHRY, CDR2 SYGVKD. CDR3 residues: CAISLGTSGGSYEQYF. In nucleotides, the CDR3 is TGTGCCATCAGCCTCGGGACTAGCGGAGGCTCCTACGAGCAGTACTTC.

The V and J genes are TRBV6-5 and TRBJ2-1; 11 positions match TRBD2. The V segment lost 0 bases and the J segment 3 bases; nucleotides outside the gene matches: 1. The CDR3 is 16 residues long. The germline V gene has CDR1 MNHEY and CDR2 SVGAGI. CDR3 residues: CASSYSLAGGYNEQFF. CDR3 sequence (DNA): TGTGCCAGCAGTTACTCCCTAGCGGGGGGCTACAATGAGCAGTTCTTC.

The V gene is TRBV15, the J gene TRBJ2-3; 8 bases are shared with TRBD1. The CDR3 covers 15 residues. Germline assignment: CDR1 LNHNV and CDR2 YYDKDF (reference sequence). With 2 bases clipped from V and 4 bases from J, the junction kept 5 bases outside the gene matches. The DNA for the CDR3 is TGTGCCACCAGCAGACCGCGGACAGGGCCAGATACGCAGTATTTT. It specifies CATSRPRTGPDTQYF.

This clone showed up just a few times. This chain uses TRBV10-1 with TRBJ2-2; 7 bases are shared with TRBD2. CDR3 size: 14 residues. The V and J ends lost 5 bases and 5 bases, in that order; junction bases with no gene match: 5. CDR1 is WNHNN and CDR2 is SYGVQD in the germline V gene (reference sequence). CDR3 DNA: TGCGCCAGCAGTAGGACTAGTGAAACCGGGGAGCTGTTTTTT. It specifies CASSRTSETGELFF.

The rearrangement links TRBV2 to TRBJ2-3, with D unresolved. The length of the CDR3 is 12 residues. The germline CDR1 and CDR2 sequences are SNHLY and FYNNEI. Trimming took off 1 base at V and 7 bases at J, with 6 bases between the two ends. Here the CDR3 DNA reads TGTGCCAGCAGTGAAGACCGGTATACGCAGTATTTT. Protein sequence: CASSEDRYTQYF.